These 27 T cell receptor beta chains share one sample of origin, sequenced in a study of Graves' ophthalmopathy and Graves' hyperthyroidism. Amplifying from RNA transcripts, the study obtained TCR beta CDR3 regions. Second-round multiplex PCR came after a first-round RT-PCR that employed HTBI primers. TCRdb recomputed calls from the multiplex PCR reads with MiXCR, one row per CDR3 protein. The sample has roughly 500,000 distinct CDR3 sequences; roughly 14% are singletons. The material sequenced was blood. The source of these receptors is a woman aged 25 to 45 with Graves' ophthalmopathy.

This clonotype was found many times. V usage is TRBV2 and J usage is TRBJ2-7; 7 nucleotides match TRBD1. V was clipped by 7 bases and J by 2 bases; unmatched bases: 11. The CDR3 runs 15 residues. Germline CDR1 and CDR2: SNHLY and FYNNEI. CDR3 loop: CASKIEGTATYEQYF. In DNA, the CDR3 is TGTGCCAGCAAAATAGAGGGGACAGCGACCTACGAGCAGTACTTC.

As regards this clonotype: A much larger clonotype is one base distant, so this may be a read error. The genes are TRBV20-1 and TRBJ2-7; a weak D match, TRBD2 (5 bases). Germline lookup yields CDR1 DFQATT and CDR2 SNEGSKA (reference sequence). CDR3 length: 12 residues. The CDR3 reads CKATREQYEQYF. DNA for the CDR3: TGCAAGGCGACACGGGAACAGTACGAGCAGTACTTC.

The sample holds many counts of this clonotype. The chain recombines TRBV28 with TRBJ1-2, with no clear D. The V gene lost 4 bases and the J gene lost 4 bases, with 10 bases spanning the gap. This CDR3 contains 13 residues. Germline-derived CDR1 and CDR2 are MDHEN and SYDVKM. The CDR3 bases are TGTGCCAGCAGTTCGGCAAAAGGCTATGGCTACACCTTC. It encodes CASSSAKGYGYTF.

This clonotype was counted ten times or more. The chain joins TRBV12-5 to TRBJ2-5; TRBD1 or TRBD2 may be the D gene (7 bases each). Germline values: CDR1 LGHNT, CDR2 FRNRAP. This CDR3 has 16 residues. V lost 0 bases and J lost 4, with 15 bases in between. The CDR3 nucleotides are TGTGCTAGTGGTTTGGTACTGACAGGGAGGGCAGAGACCCAGTACTTC. It yields the protein CASGLVLTGRAETQYF.

This clonotype appeared many times. The chain recombines TRBV7-9 with TRBJ1-2; TRBD1 aligns across 10 bases. This CDR3 has 19 residues. The germline V gene has CDR1 SEHNR and CDR2 FQNEAQ (reference sequence). The ends lost 5 bases at V and 0 bases at J; junction bases unmatched: 15. The chain's CDR3 is CASSPRQTGGLLPNYGYTF. CDR3 in DNA: TGTGCCAGCAGCCCACGGCAGACAGGGGGCCTACTTCCTAACTATGGCTACACCTTC.

This clonotype occurred many times. The V and J genes are TRBV7-2 and TRBJ2-2; 8 bases line up with TRBD2. The CDR3 length is 15 residues. V was clipped by 4 bases and J by 3 bases; unmatched bases: 4. Germline V gene lookup returns CDR1 SGHTA and CDR2 FQGNSA. The CDR3 protein is CASSSGLGDTGELFF. CDR3 sequence (DNA): TGTGCCAGCAGCTCGGGACTAGGTGACACCGGGGAGCTGTTTTTT.

This clonotype appeared a few times. The rearrangement joins TRBV19 to TRBJ1-5, with a possible D match to TRBD1 (6 bases). This CDR3 has 15 amino acids. CDR1 is LNHDA and CDR2 is SQIVND in the germline V gene (reference sequence). Trimming removed 7 bases at V and 4 bases at J, with 17 bases between. The CDR3 bases are TGTGCCAGTACCAACAGGGTAAAGCTTAATCAGCCCCAGCATTTT. Encoded protein: CASTNRVKLNQPQHF.

This clonotype was observed many times. This sequence joins TRBV11-2 and TRBJ1-2; D gene ambiguous. Germline CDR1 is SGHAT and CDR2 is FQNNGV. The CDR3 has 15 amino acids. V lost 1 base to trimming and J lost 4 bases, with 13 bases between them. This chain's CDR3 is CASSLGSRIAYGYTF. The CDR3 DNA follows: TGTGCCAGCAGCTTAGGTTCGCGGATCGCCTATGGCTACACCTTC.

The chain uses TRBV18 and TRBJ2-5; a weak D match, TRBD2 (6 bases). This CDR3 spans 15 amino acids. V lost 2 bases and J 5 bases, leaving 15 bases between the germline ends. Germline V gives CDR1 KGHSH, CDR2 LQKENI. The CDR3: CASSPSPGEWETQYF. In DNA form, the CDR3 reads TGTGCCAGCTCACCAAGTCCGGGGGAGTGGGAGACCCAGTACTTC.

This clonotype was seen many times. The junction departs from germline at one end; a sequencing error may be responsible. The rearrangement links TRBV6-1 to TRBJ1-5, with D tentatively TRBD1 (6 bases). The length of the CDR3 is 17 residues. The germline V gene has CDR1 MNHNS and CDR2 SASEGT. The CDR3 nucleotides read TGTGCCAGCAGTGGGACCGGCCCCGGGGGGCGCAAACAGCCCCAGCATTTT. This translates into CASSGTGPGGRKQPQHF.

This clonotype was seen at least ten times. The rearrangement links TRBV27 to TRBJ1-5, with no clear D. CDR3 length: 12 residues. Germline assignment: CDR1 MNHEY and CDR2 SMNVEV (reference sequence). The germline V and J ends were trimmed by 6 bases and 6 bases, with 9 bases remaining between them. Written as DNA, the CDR3 is TGTGCCAGCAGGGAGGGCTCTCAGCCCCAGCATTTT. Protein: CASREGSQPQHF.

This clonotype was seen ten or more times. This chain uses TRBV10-1 with TRBJ1-2; 7 bases fit TRBD1. The CDR3 totals 13 residues. Per germline, CDR1 WNHNN and CDR2 SYGVQD (reference sequence). V trimming: 6 bases; J trimming: 4 bases; junction bases outside the gene matches: 5. CDR3 region: CASSADRAYGYTF. CDR3 DNA: TGCGCCAGCAGCGCCGACAGGGCCTATGGCTACACCTTC.

In this sample, this clonotype turned up many times. V gene TRBV24-1 combines with J gene TRBJ2-7, with 7 bases aligning to TRBD2. This CDR3 spans 16 amino acids. With V trimmed by 4 bases and J by 1 base, 9 bases remained unmatched. CDR1 and CDR2 from the germline V gene are KGHDR and SFDVKD. CDR3 nucleotides: TGTGCCACCAGTGACCCGGCTAGCGGAAGATCCTACGAGCAGTACTTC. It encodes CATSDPASGRSYEQYF.

Concerning this clonotype itself: A read error may explain this, as a much larger clone is one base away. Since no conserved phenylalanine or tryptophan closes the CDR3, a read error is the likely cause. The chain carries TRBV9 and TRBJ2-7, with D unresolved. There are 14 residues in the CDR3. The germline CDR1 and CDR2 sequences are SGDLS and YYNGEE. V gave up 0 bases and J gave up 0 bases, with 7 bases separating them. The DNA of the CDR3 is TGTGCCAGCAGCGTAGGTGTGAGCTCCTACGAGCAGTACTCC. This encodes CASSVGVSSYEQYS.

This clonotype showed up just a few times. The chain couples TRBV9 to TRBJ2-1, with D possibly being TRBD1 (5 bases). CDR3 length: 15 residues. V gave up 3 bases and J gave up 2 bases, with 12 bases separating them. Germline lookup yields CDR1 SGDLS and CDR2 YYNGEE. Here the CDR3 DNA reads TGTGCCAGCAGCGAGGGGTATAGCACCTACAATGAGCAGTTCTTC. Amino acids: CASSEGYSTYNEQFF.

This clonotype occurred many times. The chain employs TRBV12-3 or TRBV12-4 and TRBJ1-1, with TRBD1 matching over 7 bases. The CDR3 sequence is 14 residues long. Losses at the gene ends were 5 bases for V and 1 base for J; bases not matched to a gene: 4. The CDR3 loop is CASSRDSENTEAFF. The CDR3 region has the DNA TGTGCCAGCAGTAGGGACAGTGAGAACACTGAAGCTTTCTTT.

This clonotype was recorded at least ten times. V is TRBV4-1 and J is TRBJ1-2; the D gene is possibly TRBD1 (5 bases). CDR3 length: 16 amino acids. From germline, CDR1 is MGHRA and CDR2 YSYEKL. V was pared by 1 base and J by 3 bases, with 15 bases between. The CDR3 DNA reads TGCGCCAGCAGCCAAGGACGGGCAGGGACCGACTATGGCTACACCTTC. Amino acid sequence: CASSQGRAGTDYGYTF.

This clonotype showed up many times. The chain recombines TRBV20-1 with TRBJ1-2; D unresolved. Germline V gives CDR1 DFQATT, CDR2 SNEGSKA (reference sequence). V shed 3 bases and J shed 8 bases, with 16 bases lying between them. The CDR3 spans 13 residues. This CDR3 is CSARPTTPSGYTF. CDR3 DNA sequence: TGCAGTGCTAGGCCTACCACCCCCTCGGGCTACACCTTC.

This clonotype was counted at least ten times. The rearrangement links TRBV10-3 to TRBJ2-2; no clear D gene. The CDR3 is made up of 15 amino acids. V was clipped by 10 bases and J by 1 base, with 16 bases between them. Germline lookup yields CDR1 ENHRY and CDR2 SYGVKD. In DNA, the CDR3 is TGTGCCAGCATGAGCGACACACAGAACACCGGGGAGCTGTTTTTT. It is translated as CASMSDTQNTGELFF.

There are many counts of this clonotype. The chain combines TRBV27 with TRBJ1-1; 11 bases are a match to TRBD1. The junction had 2 bases not matched to a gene; V was cut back by 4 bases and J by 1 base. Germline V lookup: CDR1 MNHEY, CDR2 SMNVEV (reference sequence). CDR3 length equals 15 residues. CDR3 DNA sequence: TGTGCCAGCAGTTATGGGACAGGGGGGAACACTGAAGCTTTCTTT. It encodes CASSYGTGGNTEAFF.

This clonotype was recorded many times. The V gene is TRBV9, the J gene TRBJ2-5; no firm D call. The CDR3 spans 15 residues. V lost 3 bases and J lost 5, with 17 bases in between. CDR1 and CDR2 (germline): SGDLS, YYNGEE. The CDR3 loop reads CASSAQDQRFETQYF. Here the CDR3 DNA reads TGTGCCAGCAGCGCCCAGGACCAACGTTTCGAGACCCAGTACTTC. The full variable domain, in which reference TRBV9 and TRBJ2-5 provide the parts outside the CDR3, is DSGVTQTPKHLITATGQRVTLRCSPRSGDLSVYWYQQSLDQGLQFLIQYYNGEERAKGNILERFSAQQFPDLHSELNLSSLELGDSALYFCASSAQDQRFETQYFGPGTRLLVL.

This clonotype has just a few counts. The DNA for the CDR3 is TGTGCCAGCAGCCTGACTAGCGGGGGCCCGGGCGGGGAGCTGTTTTTT. Translation: CASSLTSGGPGGELFF. The rearrangement links TRBV7-3 to TRBJ2-2, with TRBD2 identical over 12 bases. Germline V lookup: CDR1 SGHTA, CDR2 FQGTGA. J was trimmed by 7 bases and V by 5 bases; bases with no gene match: 8. The CDR3 runs to 16 residues.

This clonotype was found many times. The V gene is TRBV20-1, the J gene TRBJ2-5, with 7 bases lining up with TRBD2. There are 15 residues in the CDR3. Germline CDR1 and CDR2: DFQATT and SNEGSKA (reference sequence). V shed 4 bases and J 3 bases; nucleotides not matched to a gene: 11. CDR3 DNA: TGCAGTGCTAACGCACCGAGGGGAGGGAAAGAGACCCAGTACTTC. It yields the protein CSANAPRGGKETQYF.

This clonotype was detected many times. The rearrangement joins TRBV19 to TRBJ1-5; no definite D call. This CDR3 comprises 16 residues. V was cut by 1 base and J by 5 bases, with 15 bases left in between. Per the germline V gene, CDR1 is LNHDA and CDR2 is SQIVND (reference sequence). CDR3 DNA: TGTGCCAGTAGTATAGTCGGTTTCCGAGAACATCAGCCCCAGCATTTT. Translated, it gives CASSIVGFREHQPQHF.

This clonotype was found many times. The V gene is TRBV3-1, the J gene TRBJ2-4; TRBD2 matches at 16 bases. Germline CDR1 reads LGHDT; CDR2 reads YNNKEL (reference sequence). The trim removed 4 bases at V and 6 bases at J, leaving 12 bases unmatched. The CDR3 spans 19 residues. The CDR3 region is CASSLFPPGLAGGRNIQYF. CDR3 DNA: TGTGCCAGCAGCCTCTTTCCCCCGGGACTAGCGGGAGGGCGAAACATTCAGTACTTC.

The chain has TRBV19 and TRBJ1-5, with a tentative D call TRBD1 (5 bases). The CDR3 totals 15 residues. V gave up 6 bases and J gave up 2 bases, with 14 bases separating them. Germline V lookup: CDR1 LNHDA, CDR2 SQIVND (reference sequence). CDR3: CASRAWGDGNQPQHF. The CDR3 DNA reads TGTGCCAGTAGGGCCTGGGGGGATGGCAATCAGCCCCAGCATTTT. The full variable domain, rest sourced from reference TRBV19 and TRBJ1-5, is DGGITQSPKYLFRKEGQNVTLSCEQNLNHDAMYWYRQDPGQGLRLIYYSQIVNDFQKGDIAEGYSVSREKKESFPLTVTSAQKNPTAFYLCASRAWGDGNQPQHFGDGTRLSIL.

With respect to this clonotype: A much larger clone differs by one base, so this may be a read error. V is TRBV29-1 and J is TRBJ2-2; 8 nucleotides align to TRBD2. Germline CDR1 is SQVTM and CDR2 is ANQGSEA. The length of the CDR3 is 13 residues. Here the CDR3 DNA reads TGCTGCGTTGATCGGGGGGGAGCCGGGGAGCTGTTTTTT. Amino acids: CCVDRGGAGELFF.